The next 18 T cell receptor beta chains were all read from a single sample in a study of blood T cell repertoires in COVID-19. Some clones are missing from TCRdb's copy, which holds only in-frame ones; the method was immunoSEQ multiplex PCR. The sample lists about 20,000 clones, 91% occurring once. The specimen sequenced was peripheral blood. Source of these receptors: a human donor in a cohort sampled during active COVID-19.

The table lists this clone with a count of one. V gene TRBV9 combines with J gene TRBJ2-1, with 9 bases identical to TRBD2. Germline trimming cut 0 bases from V and 8 bases from J; bases unmatched to any gene: 15. The germline CDR1 and CDR2 sequences are SGDLS and YYNGEE. This CDR3 has 18 residues. CDR3: CASSVGGSGLAGYYEQFF. The DNA of the CDR3 is TGTGCCAGCAGCGTAGGGGGGAGTGGGCTAGCGGGATATTATGAGCAGTTCTTC.

The rearrangement joins TRBV7-9 to TRBJ2-3; a possible D gene is TRBD1 (6 bases). The germline V gene has CDR1 SEHNR and CDR2 FQNEAQ (reference sequence). Deletions cut 1 base from V and 6 bases from J, with 17 bases between. This CDR3 spans 16 amino acids. CDR3 protein: CASSLEGTLKGDTQYF. CDR3 nucleotide sequence: TGTGCCAGCAGCTTAGAGGGGACACTTAAAGGGGATACGCAGTATTTT.

The rearrangement uses TRBV7-9 and TRBJ1-1; D unclear. Deletions cut 5 bases from V and 1 base from J, with 5 bases between. The CDR3 covers 12 residues. CDR1 SEHNR and CDR2 FQNEAQ come from the germline V gene (reference sequence). CDR3 region: CASSTQNTEAFF. The CDR3 nucleotides read TGTGCCAGCAGCACTCAGAACACTGAAGCTTTCTTT.

The chain carries TRBV27 and TRBJ1-2, with TRBD1 identical over 8 bases. From germline, CDR1 is MNHEY and CDR2 SMNVEV (reference sequence). J gave up 5 bases and V 4 bases, and 6 bases lay outside the gene matches. The CDR3 covers 14 residues. The CDR3: CASSSRQGFYGYTF. The CDR3 coding sequence is TGTGCCAGCAGTTCTCGACAGGGGTTTTATGGCTACACCTTC.

The rearrangement links TRBV9 to TRBJ2-3; 8 bases are shared with TRBD2. Trimming removed 0 bases from V and 3 bases from J; junction bases left unmatched: 6. Germline V CDR1 and CDR2: SGDLS, YYNGEE. The CDR3 contains 16 residues. The CDR3 DNA reads as TGTGCCAGCAGCGTAGACAGCGGGAGTAGTACAGATACGCAGTATTTT. This codes for CASSVDSGSSTDTQYF.

This chain links TRBV7-9 with TRBJ2-7; weak D call: TRBD1 (6 bases). In germline, CDR1 is SEHNR, CDR2 FQNEAQ (reference sequence). The CDR3 runs 15 residues. V shed 5 bases and J shed 5 bases, with 19 bases lying between them. The CDR3 sequence is CASSRLTGFKDEQYF. For the CDR3, the DNA is TGTGCCAGCAGCCGCCTAACAGGGTTTAAGGACGAGCAGTACTTC.

The chain has TRBV5-8 and TRBJ2-3; perhaps TRBD2 as D (5 bases). From germline, CDR1 is SGHTS and CDR2 YDEGEE. CDR3 length: 11 residues. Between the trimmed V and J ends, which lost 7 bases and 3 bases, there was a span of 6 bases. CDR3 bases: TGTGCCAGCGGGAGAACAGATACGCAGTATTTT. Translating it yields CASGRTDTQYF.

J is TRBJ2-1 and V is TRBV19; 9 bases are a match to TRBD2. This CDR3 is 15 amino acids long. V was clipped by 3 bases and J by 7 bases; unmatched bases: 7. The germline CDR1 and CDR2 sequences are LNHDA and SQIVND (reference sequence). CDR3 protein: CASSIGRGGWNEQFF. CDR3 in DNA: TGTGCCAGTAGTATCGGGCGGGGGGGCTGGAATGAGCAGTTCTTC.

J is TRBJ2-7 and V is TRBV29-1; TRBD2 might be the D (6 bases). Trimming pared 6 bases from V and 6 bases from J, leaving 15 bases between. Germline CDR1 SQVTM, CDR2 ANQGSEA. The CDR3 is 12 amino acids. CDR3: CSVGGLAVEQYF. In DNA, the CDR3 is TGCAGCGTCGGGGGACTTGCGGTCGAGCAGTACTTC.

In this sample, this clone turned up a few times. V is TRBV2 and J is TRBJ2-5; 16 bases line up with TRBD2. The CDR3 is 17 amino acids. With V trimmed by 2 bases and J by 5 bases, 5 bases remained unmatched. The V gene's germline CDR1 is SNHLY and CDR2 FYNNEI. CDR3: CASSEFGTSGGAETQYF. The CDR3 bases are TGTGCCAGCAGTGAATTTGGGACTAGCGGGGGGGCTGAGACCCAGTACTTC.

In its sample, this clone was seen once. This sequence joins TRBV19 and TRBJ1-1; maybe TRBD1 (5 bases). CDR1 is LNHDA and CDR2 is SQIVND in the germline V gene (reference sequence). Trimming took off 7 bases at V and 8 bases at J, with 17 bases between the two ends. The CDR3 is made up of 13 amino acids. The DNA for the CDR3 is TGTGCCAGTACTTGGCAGGGCCAGTTAGAAGCTTTCTTT. Its translation is CASTWQGQLEAFF. Full variable domain (outside the CDR3, taken from reference TRBV19 and TRBJ1-1): DGGITQSPKYLFRKEGQNVTLSCEQNLNHDAMYWYRQDPGQGLRLIYYSQIVNDFQKGDIAEGYSVSREKKESFPLTVTSAQKNPTAFYLCASTWQGQLEAFFGQGTRLTVV.

This chain joins TRBV7-2 and TRBJ1-2; D is uncertain. This CDR3 comprises 12 residues. Germline V lookup: CDR1 SGHTA, CDR2 FQGNSA. V lost 1 base and J 7 bases, leaving 7 bases between the germline ends. DNA of the CDR3: TGTGCCAGCAGCTTAGAAGCGGGTGGCTACACCTTC. Protein product: CASSLEAGGYTF. Based on the CDR3 plus reference TRBV7-2 and TRBJ1-2, the full variable domain is GAGVSQSPSNKVTEKGKDVELRCDPISGHTALYWYRQSLGQGLEFLIYFQGNSAPDKSGLPSDRFSAERTGGSVSTLTIQRTQQEDSAVYLCASSLEAGGYTFGSGTRLTVV.

This chain joins TRBV5-1 and TRBJ1-1; 7 positions match TRBD1. Per germline, CDR1 SGHRS and CDR2 YFSETQ. The ends lost 4 bases at V and 1 base at J; junction bases unmatched: 4. There are 14 residues in the CDR3. CDR3 in amino acids: CASSVRTGNTEAFF. Written as DNA, the CDR3 is TGCGCCAGCAGCGTACGGACAGGGAACACTGAAGCTTTCTTT.

This clone was seen a single time. The V gene is TRBV7-9, the J gene TRBJ1-2; 10 nucleotides align to TRBD1. The trim removed 1 base at V and 6 bases at J, leaving 5 bases unmatched. Germline loops: CDR1 SEHNR, CDR2 FQNEAQ (reference sequence). There are 15 residues in the CDR3. CDR3 sequence (DNA): TGTGCCAGCAGCTTAGAGGGACAGGGGACCCATGGCTACACCTTC. As protein: CASSLEGQGTHGYTF.

The chain joins TRBV5-1 to TRBJ1-1, with a possible D match to TRBD1 (5 bases). Looked up from germline, CDR1 is SGHRS and CDR2 is YFSETQ. V was clipped by 5 bases and J by 8 bases, with 19 bases between them. The CDR3 runs 14 residues. The chain's CDR3 is CASRYDSSQREAFF. DNA of the CDR3: TGCGCCAGCAGGTATGACAGTAGTCAAAGAGAAGCTTTCTTT.

This rearrangement joins TRBV19 to TRBJ2-3; 8 bases line up with TRBD2. Germline CDR1 is LNHDA and CDR2 is SQIVND (reference sequence). V lost 6 bases, J lost 4 bases, and 12 bases stayed unmatched. The CDR3 spans 16 residues. The CDR3 DNA reads as TGTGCCAGTAGCCCGGGGGTAGCGGGATTCGCAGATACGCAGTATTTT. It codes for CASSPGVAGFADTQYF.

This chain uses TRBV2 with TRBJ1-5; D not certain. V was cut by 6 bases and J by 0 bases, with 6 bases left in between. The CDR3 has 13 residues. Germline V gene sequence: CDR1 SNHLY, CDR2 FYNNEI. CDR3 nucleotide sequence: TGTGCCAGCAGGGCAGGTAGCAATCAGCCCCAGCATTTT. This gives the protein CASRAGSNQPQHF.

This chain connects TRBV19 to TRBJ1-2, with TRBD1 as a possible D gene (6 bases). The CDR3 runs to 13 residues. V was shortened by 7 bases and J by 4 bases, with 13 bases between the two germline ends. Germline V gene data show CDR1 as LNHDA and CDR2 as SQIVND (reference sequence). The CDR3 DNA reads as TGTGCCAGTATCGGGGACAAGTCCTATGGCTACACCTTC. It codes for CASIGDKSYGYTF.